A selection of T cell receptor beta chains follows, all from one sample in a study of blood T cell repertoires in COVID-19. Produced via immunoSEQ multiplex PCR; TCRdb's table is partial and in-frame only. The repertoire consists of 39,000 or so clones, with roughly 92% occurring once and the leading ten covering roughly 2.2%. Sample: peripheral blood. These receptor sequences come from a man aged 50 or older with active COVID-19. CDR3s include the opening cysteine and the closing phenylalanine or tryptophan. Fields, in order: D gene, CDR3 length, clone size, V gene, J gene, CDR3 DNA, CDR3 protein. The D gene is left open where the match is weak. A clone size is listed for some rows: how often the clone was seen (once, few, many), or a class if it is expanded.

.,15,.,TRBV5-4,TRBJ2-1,TGTGCCAGCAGCCCCACAGGAATTTCCTACAATGAGCAGTTCTTC,CASSPTGISYNEQFF
TRBD1,17,.,TRBV2,TRBJ2-2,TGTGCCAGCAGTGGACAGACAGGGGGCTTGAACACCGGGGAGCTGTTTTTT,CASSGQTGGLNTGELFF
.,14,.,TRBV30,TRBJ2-1,TGTGCCTGGAGTCAAGGCACAGTGGCCAGGGGGCAGTTCTTC,CAWSQGTVARGQFF
TRBD2,18,.,TRBV6-1,TRBJ2-1,TGTGCCAGCAGTGAAACGGGCCGTAGCGGGAGCGGTCCCAATGAGCAGTTCTTC,CASSETGRSGSGPNEQFF
.,13,.,TRBV3-1/TRBV3-2,TRBJ1-2,TGTGCCAGCAGCTTCACAGGGAATCTTGGCTACACCTTC,CASSFTGNLGYTF
TRBD2,18,.,TRBV7-3,TRBJ2-1,TGTGCCAGCAGCTTAATGAGCGGGAGGGCCGGATCCTACAATGAGCAGTTCTTC,CASSLMSGRAGSYNEQFF
TRBD1,16,.,TRBV18,TRBJ1-1,TGTGCCAGCTCACCGGGGGGACAGAGGATGAACACTGAAGCTTTCTTT,CASSPGGQRMNTEAFF
TRBD2,16,.,TRBV3-1/TRBV3-2,TRBJ2-1,TGTGCCAGCAGCCAACGGGGACTAGCGGGAGGAAATGAGCAGTTCTTC,CASSQRGLAGGNEQFF
TRBD1,13,.,TRBV3-1/TRBV3-2,TRBJ2-5,TGTGCCAGCAGCCGGGACAGGGGGGAGACCCAGTACTTC,CASSRDRGETQYF
TRBD2,14,.,TRBV7-6,TRBJ2-5,TGTGCCAGCAGCTCACTAGCGGGTGGAGAGACCCAGTACTTC,CASSSLAGGETQYF
TRBD1,15,.,TRBV18,TRBJ2-7,TGTGCCAGCTCGCCGCAAGGACAGGGGGCCTACGAGCAGTACTTC,CASSPQGQGAYEQYF
.,12,.,TRBV5-4,TRBJ1-2,TGTGCCAGCTCGACAGTCTACTATGGCTACACCTTC,CASSTVYYGYTF
.,17,.,TRBV9,TRBJ1-2,TGTGCCAGTCTCACCTTACATCGTGATGGTGAAAACTATGGCTACACCTTC,CASLTLHRDGENYGYTF
TRBD1,17,.,TRBV3-1/TRBV3-2,TRBJ1-2,TGTGCCAGCAGCCAAATCGGATTTGGACAGGGGGACTATGGCTACACCTTC,CASSQIGFGQGDYGYTF
TRBD1,14,.,TRBV6-5,TRBJ2-1,TGTGCCAGCAGGGGGACGACAGGGAGTAATGAGCAGTTCTTC,CASRGTTGSNEQFF
TRBD2,18,few,TRBV19,TRBJ2-1,TGTGCCAGTAGTGGGCCTAGCGGGGGGGCGACCAGTTACAATGAGCAGTTCTTC,CASSGPSGGATSYNEQFF
.,15,.,TRBV5-1,TRBJ1-3,TGCGCCAGCAGCTTGGATCAGGGATATGGAAACACCATATATTTT,CASSLDQGYGNTIYF
.,15,.,TRBV11-3,TRBJ2-3,TGTGCCAGCAGCTTAGCTTCGGGGGGCACAGATACGCAGTATTTT,CASSLASGGTDTQYF
.,13,.,TRBV7-9,TRBJ1-5,TGTGCCAGCAGCTTAGGACTTAATCAGCCCCAGCATTTT,CASSLGLNQPQHF
TRBD1,14,.,TRBV9,TRBJ2-7,TGTGCCAGCAGCGTAGGGGGACAGGGCGACGAGCAGTACTTC,CASSVGGQGDEQYF
.,13,.,TRBV5-5,TRBJ1-2,TGTGCCAGCAGCTTGGGGCAGTACTATGGCTACACCTTC,CASSLGQYYGYTF
TRBD2,14,.,TRBV10-2,TRBJ2-1,TGCGCCAGCAGTGAGCGGGAGGGCTACAATGAGCAGTTCTTC,CASSEREGYNEQFF
.,15,.,TRBV16,TRBJ1-2,TGTGCCAGCAGCCAAACAGATACAGGGTTCAATGGCTACACCTTC,CASSQTDTGFNGYTF
.,15,.,TRBV10-3,TRBJ1-1,TGTGCCATCAGTGAGTCAGGGGCCAGGAACACTGAAGCTTTCTTT,CAISESGARNTEAFF
.,14,.,TRBV30,TRBJ1-4,TGTGCCTGGTCTAGAACAGGGCGGGAGGAAAAACTGTTTTTT,CAWSRTGREEKLFF
TRBD2,15,medium-sized,TRBV9,TRBJ2-2,TGTGCCAGCACCCGACTAGCGGGACACACCGGGGAGCTGTTTTTT,CASTRLAGHTGELFF
TRBD2,14,.,TRBV5-1,TRBJ2-1,TGCGCCAGCAGCTCGACTAGCGGGAGGGATGAGCAGTTCTTC,CASSSTSGRDEQFF
TRBD1,14,.,TRBV6-4,TRBJ1-2,TGTGCCAGCACCGACAAACCGGGACAGGGATACTACACCTTC,CASTDKPGQGYYTF
.,16,.,TRBV19,TRBJ1-6,TGTGCCAGTAGTAATCGGTTTGGCTCCTATAATTCACCCCTCCACTTT,CASSNRFGSYNSPLHF
TRBD2,15,.,TRBV7-6,TRBJ2-7,TGTGCCAGCAGCCCCCGACTAGCGGGAGTCTACGAGCAGTACTTC,CASSPRLAGVYEQYF
TRBD1,17,.,TRBV5-6,TRBJ2-1,TGTGCCAGCAGCTTAGGGACAGGGGGAAGCTTTGGCAATGAGCAGTTCTTC,CASSLGTGGSFGNEQFF
TRBD1,15,.,TRBV5-4,TRBJ1-4,TGTGCCAGCAGCCCGACAGGGGGCTTTGGGGAAAAACTGTTTTTT,CASSPTGGFGEKLFF
TRBD1,16,.,TRBV19,TRBJ2-2,TGTGCCAGTAGTAATCCGGGACAGGCGTACACCGGGGAGCTGTTTTTT,CASSNPGQAYTGELFF
.,11,.,TRBV6-5,TRBJ2-1,TGTGCCAGCAGATCGGGCAATGAGCAGTTCTTC,CASRSGNEQFF
TRBD1,14,.,TRBV7-9,TRBJ2-7,TGTGCCAGCAGCTTAGAGGCAGGGGGCTACGAGCAGTACTTC,CASSLEAGGYEQYF
.,14,.,TRBV2,TRBJ2-7,TGTGCCAGTACACCGGGACTCGCATACTACGAGCAGTACTTC,CASTPGLAYYEQYF
.,13,once,TRBV24-1,TRBJ2-1,TGTGCCACCAGTGACCCGATTAGAAGTGAGCAGTTCTTC,CATSDPIRSEQFF
TRBD1,15,.,TRBV27,TRBJ1-5,TGTGCCAGCAGTGCACGACAGGGGCTATATCAGCCCCAGCATTTT,CASSARQGLYQPQHF
.,14,.,TRBV7-9,TRBJ2-1,TGTGCCAGCAGCTCTTTCCAGTGGGCAAGTGAGCAGTTCTTC,CASSSFQWASEQFF
TRBD1,17,.,TRBV4-2,TRBJ2-7,TGTGCCAGCAGCCAAGATGGGTGGGGACAGGGGGCAGGGGAGCAGTACTTC,CASSQDGWGQGAGEQYF
TRBD1,15,.,TRBV5-1,TRBJ1-6,TGCGCCAGCAGACGGACAGGGGGTGAGCAATCACCCCTCCACTTT,CASRRTGGEQSPLHF
TRBD1,16,.,TRBV10-3,TRBJ1-2,TGTGCCACTTGGATCGGGACAGGACACTCTAACTATGGCTACACCTTC,CATWIGTGHSNYGYTF
TRBD2,14,.,TRBV3-1/TRBV3-2,TRBJ2-7,TGTGCCAGCAGCCAACCTAGCGGGATTAACGAGCAGTACTTC,CASSQPSGINEQYF
.,12,.,TRBV30,TRBJ1-4,TGTGCCTGGAGTGACAGGAATGAAAAACTGTTTTTT,CAWSDRNEKLFF
TRBD1,14,.,TRBV5-1,TRBJ1-6,TGCGCCAGCAGCTTGGGCCAGGGGGTCAGGGCCCTCCACTTT,CASSLGQGVRALHF